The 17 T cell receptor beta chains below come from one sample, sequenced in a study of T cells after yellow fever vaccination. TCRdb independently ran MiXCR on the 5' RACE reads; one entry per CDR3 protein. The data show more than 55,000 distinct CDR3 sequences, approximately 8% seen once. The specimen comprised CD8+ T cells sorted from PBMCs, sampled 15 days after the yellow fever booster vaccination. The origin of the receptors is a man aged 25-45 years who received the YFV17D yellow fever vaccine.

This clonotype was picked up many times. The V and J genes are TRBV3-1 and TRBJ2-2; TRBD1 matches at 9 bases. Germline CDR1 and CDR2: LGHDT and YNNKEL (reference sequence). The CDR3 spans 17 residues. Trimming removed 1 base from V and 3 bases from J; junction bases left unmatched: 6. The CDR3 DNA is TGTGCCAGCAGCCAAGCCGGGACAGGGATACACACCGGGGAGCTGTTTTTT. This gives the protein CASSQAGTGIHTGELFF.

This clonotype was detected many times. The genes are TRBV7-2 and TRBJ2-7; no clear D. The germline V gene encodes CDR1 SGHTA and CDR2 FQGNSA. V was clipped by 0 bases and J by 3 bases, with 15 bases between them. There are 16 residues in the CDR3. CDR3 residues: CASSLALTGRYYEQYF. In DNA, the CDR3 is TGTGCCAGCAGCTTAGCCCTCACGGGTCGGTACTACGAGCAGTACTTC.

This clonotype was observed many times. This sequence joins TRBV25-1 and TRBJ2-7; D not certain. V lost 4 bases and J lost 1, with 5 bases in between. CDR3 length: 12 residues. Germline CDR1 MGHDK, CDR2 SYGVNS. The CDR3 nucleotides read TGTGCCAGCAGTGTAAAGTCCTACGAGCAGTACTTC. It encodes CASSVKSYEQYF.

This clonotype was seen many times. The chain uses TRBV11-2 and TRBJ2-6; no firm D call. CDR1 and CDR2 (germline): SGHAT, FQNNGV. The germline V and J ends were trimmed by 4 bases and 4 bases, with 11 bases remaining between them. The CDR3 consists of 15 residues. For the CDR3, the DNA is TGTGCCAGCAGCTCCCAGGAAGCCGGGGCCAACGTCCTGACTTTC. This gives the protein CASSSQEAGANVLTF.

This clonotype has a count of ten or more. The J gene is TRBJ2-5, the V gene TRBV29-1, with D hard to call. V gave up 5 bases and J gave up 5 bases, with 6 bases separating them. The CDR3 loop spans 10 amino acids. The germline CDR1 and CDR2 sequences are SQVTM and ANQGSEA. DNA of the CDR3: TGCAGCGTTCTTTGGGAGACCCAGTACTTC. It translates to CSVLWETQYF.

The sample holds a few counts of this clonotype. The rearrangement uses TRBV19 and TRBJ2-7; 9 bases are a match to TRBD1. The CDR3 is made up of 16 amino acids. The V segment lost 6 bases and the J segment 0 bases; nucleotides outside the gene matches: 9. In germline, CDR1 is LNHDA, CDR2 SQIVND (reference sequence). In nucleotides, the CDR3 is TGTGCCAGTAGCCCTTCGACAGGGGGTTTCTCCTACGAGCAGTACTTC. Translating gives CASSPSTGGFSYEQYF.

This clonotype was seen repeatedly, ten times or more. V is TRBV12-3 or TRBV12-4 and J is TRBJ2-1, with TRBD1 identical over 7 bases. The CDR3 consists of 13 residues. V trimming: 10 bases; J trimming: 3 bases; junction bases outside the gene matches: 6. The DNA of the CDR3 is TGTGCCACCGCCGGGACAGACTACAATGAGCAGTTCTTC. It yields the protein CATAGTDYNEQFF.

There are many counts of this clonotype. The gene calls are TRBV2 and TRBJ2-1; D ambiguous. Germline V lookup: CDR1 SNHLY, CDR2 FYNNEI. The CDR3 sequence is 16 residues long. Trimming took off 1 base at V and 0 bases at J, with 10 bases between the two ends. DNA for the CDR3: TGTGCCAGCAGTGAAGGAATCCAAATCTCCTACAATGAGCAGTTCTTC. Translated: CASSEGIQISYNEQFF.

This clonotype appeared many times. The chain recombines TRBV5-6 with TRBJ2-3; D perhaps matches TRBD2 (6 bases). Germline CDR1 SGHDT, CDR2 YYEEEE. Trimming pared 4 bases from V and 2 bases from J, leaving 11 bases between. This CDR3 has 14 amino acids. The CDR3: CASSRDSNTDTQYF. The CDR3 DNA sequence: TGTGCCAGCAGCCGGGACTCCAACACAGATACGCAGTATTTT.

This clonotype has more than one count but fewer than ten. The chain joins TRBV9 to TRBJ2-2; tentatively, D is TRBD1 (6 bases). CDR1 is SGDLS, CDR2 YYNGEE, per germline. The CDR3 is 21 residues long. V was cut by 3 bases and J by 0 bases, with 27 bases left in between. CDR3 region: CASSDPDPGTKQVANTGELFF. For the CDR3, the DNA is TGTGCCAGCAGCGACCCAGACCCCGGGACAAAACAAGTTGCGAACACCGGGGAGCTGTTTTTT.

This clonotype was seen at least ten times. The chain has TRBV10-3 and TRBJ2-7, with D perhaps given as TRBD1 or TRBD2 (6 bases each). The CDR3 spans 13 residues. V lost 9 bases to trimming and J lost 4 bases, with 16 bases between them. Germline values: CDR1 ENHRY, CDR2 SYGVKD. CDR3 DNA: TGTGCCATGGGGGGCGTCGGTCCTTACGAGCAGTACTTC. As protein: CAMGGVGPYEQYF.

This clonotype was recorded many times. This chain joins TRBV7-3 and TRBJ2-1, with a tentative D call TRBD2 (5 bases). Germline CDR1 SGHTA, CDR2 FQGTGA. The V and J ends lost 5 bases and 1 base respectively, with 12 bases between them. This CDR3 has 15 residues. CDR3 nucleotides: TGTGCCAGCAGCCCCTGGACTGTTTCCTACAATGAGCAGTTCTTC. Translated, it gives CASSPWTVSYNEQFF.

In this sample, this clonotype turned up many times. CDR3 coding DNA: TGTGCCAGCAGCTTAAGCGGGAGGAGGTACGAGCAGTACTTC. Amino acid sequence: CASSLSGRRYEQYF. The rearrangement links TRBV7-6 to TRBJ2-7, with 9 bases identical to TRBD2. Germline CDR1 is SGHVS and CDR2 is FNYEAQ. The junction had 3 bases not matched to a gene; V was cut back by 2 bases and J by 4 bases. This CDR3 comprises 14 residues.

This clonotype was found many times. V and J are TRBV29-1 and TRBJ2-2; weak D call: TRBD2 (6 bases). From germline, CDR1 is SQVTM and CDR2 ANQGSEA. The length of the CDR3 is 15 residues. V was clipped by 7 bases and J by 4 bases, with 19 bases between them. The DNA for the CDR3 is TGCAGCGCCTGGGACTCCCGTAAGGGCACCGGGGAGCTGTTTTTT. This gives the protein CSAWDSRKGTGELFF.

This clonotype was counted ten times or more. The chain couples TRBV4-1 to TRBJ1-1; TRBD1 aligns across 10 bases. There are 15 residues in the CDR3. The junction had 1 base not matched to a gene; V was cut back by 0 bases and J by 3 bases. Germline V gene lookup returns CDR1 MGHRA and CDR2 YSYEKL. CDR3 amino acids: CASSQDGTGDTEAFF. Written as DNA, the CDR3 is TGCGCCAGCAGCCAAGATGGGACAGGGGACACTGAAGCTTTCTTT.

CDR3 nucleotide sequence: TGTGCCAGCAGCTTAGCGGGGGCCCACGAGCAGTACTTC. Protein product: CASSLAGAHEQYF. V is TRBV7-8 and J is TRBJ2-7; tentative D call: TRBD1 (6 bases). The V end was cut by 0 bases, the J end by 5 bases, with 8 bases between. The germline CDR1 and CDR2 sequences are SGHVS and FQNEAQ. CDR3 size: 13 residues.

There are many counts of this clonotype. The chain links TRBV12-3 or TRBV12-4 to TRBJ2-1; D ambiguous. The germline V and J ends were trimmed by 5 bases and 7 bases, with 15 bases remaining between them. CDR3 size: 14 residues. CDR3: CASSPPLPANEQFF. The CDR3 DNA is TGTGCCAGCAGTCCCCCCCTGCCCGCTAATGAGCAGTTCTTC.